This T cell receptor beta chain appears in the sequencing data of a study of radiation and T cells in renal cell carcinoma. Regarding the study as a whole: From baseline, blood top tumor clonotypes peaked at 2 weeks post-radiation.

Notes on this clone: Its antigen remains unidentified.

Time point described: blood 4 weeks post-SBRT, at nephrectomy. Noted treatment: 15 Gy SBRT to primary tumor, nephrectomy 4 weeks later. Profiled with immunoSEQ multiplex PCR; TCRdb holds only in-frame clones, not every one. Among about 78,000 clones listed, around 89% were seen once. This TCR was sampled from a woman in her seventies with renal cell carcinoma. The source was blood, collected from a patient whose treatment included radiotherapy and nephrectomy.

The CDR3 DNA sequence: TGTGCCAGCAGCTTAAGGGGGGATCGGGCCGGGGAGCTGTTTTTT. Translation gives CASSLRGDRAGELFF. This rearrangement joins TRBV7-2 to TRBJ2-2, with D perhaps matching TRBD1 or TRBD2 (6 bases each). Germline-derived CDR1 and CDR2 are SGHTA and FQGNSA. The CDR3 totals 15 residues. V was trimmed by 2 bases and J by 6 bases, leaving 13 bases between them.